This passage covers 5 T cell receptor beta chains from one sample sequenced in a study of T cells expressing NK-cell markers. TCRdb processed the 5' RACE reads again and assigns one entry to each CDR3 protein, with no DNA. The repertoire table contains about 460,000 distinct CDR3 sequences. Material for sequencing was blood T cells: a sorted CD56 or NKG2C T cell subset, CD4+ or CD8+ T cells, or bulk PBMC T cells (not recorded which). These receptors were obtained from a woman aged 45-60 years in good health.

V gene TRBV27 combines with J gene TRBJ2-5; TCRdb designates TRBD2, a call that cannot be tested without DNA. Per the germline V gene, CDR1 is MNHEY and CDR2 is SMNVEV (reference sequence). This CDR3 comprises 15 residues. The CDR3 is CASSLARGGEETQYF.

The chain combines TRBV7-6 with TRBJ2-2; as DNA is missing, the TRBD2 call by TCRdb cannot be tested. Germline CDR1 reads SGHVS; CDR2 reads FNYEAQ. The CDR3 runs 17 residues. The CDR3 sequence: CASSGGKAGGETGELFF.

The chain links TRBV11-2 to TRBJ2-3; TCRdb returns TRBD2, unconfirmable since there is no DNA. Germline V lookup: CDR1 SGHAT, CDR2 FQNNGV. The CDR3 is 15 residues long. This CDR3 is CASSWGGLRTDTQYF. Variable domain in full (rest from reference TRBV11-2 and TRBJ2-3): EAGVAQSPRYKIIEKRQSVAFWCNPISGHATLYWYQQILGQGPKLLIQFQNNGVVDDSQLPKDRFSAERLKGVDSTLKIQPAKLEDSAVYLCASSWGGLRTDTQYFGPGTRLTVL.

The genes are TRBV7-9 and TRBJ2-5. Germline-derived CDR1 and CDR2 are SEHNR and FQNEAQ (reference sequence). The CDR3 has 16 residues. The CDR3 reads CASSSYSGNVQETQYF.

The chain employs TRBV12-3 or TRBV12-4 and TRBJ2-1; no DNA is available, so the TRBD1 call from TCRdb remains unchecked. This CDR3 comprises 13 residues. CDR3 sequence reads: CASMLGPGAEQFF.